Each of the 20 T cell receptor beta chains below was sequenced from the same sample in a study of CD8+ T cells in alopecia areata. Treatment noted: oral pan-JAK inhibitor, 5-10 mg twice daily. Extracted RNA was reverse transcribed into cDNA, the sequencing template. The table came from immunoSEQ multiplex PCR; TCRdb's copy has only in-frame clones and leaves some out. The repertoire holds about 200,000 clones, roughly 60% seen once, with 5.5% in the top ten. The sequencing used CD4+ T cells sorted from blood, collected at week 24, from a patient treated with tofacitinib. All receptors derive from a human donor with alopecia areata.

J is TRBJ2-5 and V is TRBV5-1, with D maybe TRBD2 (6 bases). Germline CDR1 is SGHRS and CDR2 is YFSETQ. V shed 2 bases and J shed 1 base, with 12 bases lying between them. The CDR3 length is 15 residues. CDR3 nucleotide sequence: TGCGCCAGCAGCTTTCCAGCGGAGGGCCAAGAGACCCAGTACTTC. Translated: CASSFPAEGQETQYF.

This clone was seen only once. The V gene is TRBV2, the J gene TRBJ1-2; D is undetermined. The V end lost 4 bases, the J end lost 4 bases, and 7 bases lay between the germline ends. The CDR3 is made up of 12 amino acids. Germline lookup yields CDR1 SNHLY and CDR2 FYNNEI. CDR3 in DNA: TGTGCCAGCAGTGTCCTGTTCTATGGCTACACCTTC. As protein: CASSVLFYGYTF.

V and J are TRBV7-9 and TRBJ1-2; D is uncertain. Germline lookup yields CDR1 SEHNR and CDR2 FQNEAQ (reference sequence). This CDR3 contains 13 residues. Trimming cost V 2 bases and J 7 bases, with 11 bases left between them. This CDR3 is CASSLTGRGGYTF. DNA of the CDR3: TGTGCCAGCAGCTTAACGGGTCGTGGTGGCTACACCTTC.

This chain joins TRBV5-1 and TRBJ2-4; D might be TRBD1 or TRBD2, each matching 6 bases. CDR1 and CDR2 from the germline V gene are SGHRS and YFSETQ. The V gene lost 5 bases and the J gene lost 4 bases, with 10 bases spanning the gap. This CDR3 has 13 amino acids. CDR3 in DNA: TGCGCCAGCAGGGACAGCGGGAAAAACATTCAGTACTTC. Translating it yields CASRDSGKNIQYF.

This chain uses TRBV29-1 with TRBJ2-7; the match to TRBD1 covers 9 bases. The CDR3 spans 14 residues. V lost 6 bases and J lost 3; bases outside the gene matches: 9. Germline assignment: CDR1 SQVTM and CDR2 ANQGSEA. CDR3 residues: CSVNPGQGIYEQYF. The CDR3 region has the DNA TGCAGCGTAAACCCGGGACAGGGCATCTACGAGCAGTACTTC.

The chain links TRBV30 to TRBJ1-2; possible D gene TRBD1, 6 bases. The CDR3 contains 14 residues. V was cut by 0 bases and J by 6 bases, with 14 bases left in between. The germline CDR1 and CDR2 sequences are GTSNPN and SVGIG (reference sequence). The CDR3 sequence: CAWSVLGQGNGYTF. CDR3 DNA: TGTGCCTGGAGTGTACTGGGGCAGGGGAATGGCTACACCTTC.

This chain's CDR3 is CASSPVPGTSGNVHEQYF. CDR3 in DNA: TGTGCCAGCAGCCCCGTACCCGGGACTAGCGGGAACGTCCACGAGCAGTACTTC. This chain links TRBV7-9 with TRBJ2-7, with 13 bases fitting TRBD2. The germline V gene has CDR1 SEHNR and CDR2 FQNEAQ (reference sequence). The V and J ends lost 5 bases and 5 bases, in that order; junction bases with no gene match: 15. CDR3 length: 18 amino acids.

The CDR3 DNA follows: TGTGCCAGCAGCTTACAGGGGACCGGGGAGCTGTTTTTT. Protein sequence: CASSLQGTGELFF. The chain carries TRBV7-2 and TRBJ2-2, with D possibly TRBD1 on 6 matching bases. Trimming took 2 bases from V and 5 from J, leaving 6 bases between them. The CDR3 is made up of 13 amino acids. Per germline, CDR1 SGHTA and CDR2 FQGNSA.

The chain recombines TRBV9 with TRBJ2-1; tentatively, D is TRBD1 (6 bases). V lost 4 bases and J 6 bases, leaving 17 bases between the germline ends. The CDR3 is made up of 15 amino acids. Germline V lookup: CDR1 SGDLS, CDR2 YYNGEE. CDR3 sequence (DNA): TGTGCCAGCAGCCCTACACAGGGTGCGGTCAATGAGCAGTTCTTC. It codes for CASSPTQGAVNEQFF.

This chain connects TRBV9 to TRBJ2-2; TRBD2 matches 9 bases. CDR3 length: 15 amino acids. Germline CDR1 reads SGDLS; CDR2 reads YYNGEE. V shed 2 bases and J 1 base; nucleotides not matched to a gene: 0. This chain's CDR3 is CASSVSGGNTGELFF. The CDR3 bases are TGTGCCAGCAGCGTTAGCGGGGGGAACACCGGGGAGCTGTTTTTT. Full variable domain (rest looked up from reference TRBV9 and TRBJ2-2): DSGVTQTPKHLITATGQRVTLRCSPRSGDLSVYWYQQSLDQGLQFLIQYYNGEERAKGNILERFSAQQFPDLHSELNLSSLELGDSALYFCASSVSGGNTGELFFGEGSRLTVL.

The chain employs TRBV5-4 and TRBJ2-5; TRBD2 matches at 12 bases. The length of the CDR3 is 16 residues. J gave up 4 bases and V 0 bases, and 4 bases lay outside the gene matches. Looked up from germline, CDR1 is SGHNT and CDR2 is YYREEE (reference sequence). The CDR3 DNA sequence: TGTGCCAGCAGCTTGGCTAGCGGGGGGGGTCGAGAGACCCAGTACTTC. It translates to CASSLASGGGRETQYF.

The V and J genes are TRBV15 and TRBJ1-2, with 7 bases lining up with TRBD1. Per the germline V gene, CDR1 is LNHNV and CDR2 is YYDKDF (reference sequence). V dropped 4 bases and J dropped 6; count of bases not matched to a gene: 8. This CDR3 has 14 residues. CDR3 loop: CATSIRSGTDGYTF. The DNA for the CDR3 is TGTGCCACCAGCATCCGATCCGGGACAGATGGCTACACCTTC.

In its sample, this clone was seen a few times. The chain links TRBV6-6 to TRBJ2-2; TRBD2 matches at 10 bases. CDR1 is MNHNY and CDR2 is SVGAGI in the germline V gene (reference sequence). The CDR3 runs 14 residues. With V trimmed by 6 bases and J by 7 bases, 5 bases remained unmatched. DNA of the CDR3: TGTGCCAGCAGGGAGCGGGAGGGTGGCGGGGAGCTGTTTTTT. Protein sequence: CASREREGGGELFF.

The rearrangement uses TRBV30 and TRBJ1-1; possible D gene TRBD1, 5 bases. Germline V lookup: CDR1 GTSNPN, CDR2 SVGIG (reference sequence). Trimming removed 0 bases from V and 0 bases from J, with 14 bases in between. CDR3 length equals 16 residues. CDR3: CAWSVLSGHMNTEAFF. In nucleotides, the CDR3 is TGTGCCTGGAGTGTACTTAGTGGACACATGAACACTGAAGCTTTCTTT.

The rearrangement joins TRBV29-1 to TRBJ2-5; perhaps TRBD1 as D (5 bases). Germline CDR1 SQVTM, CDR2 ANQGSEA. V lost 2 bases, J lost 4 bases, and 8 bases lay in between. The CDR3 is 12 residues long. CDR3: CSVEFQGETQYF. Written as DNA, the CDR3 is TGCAGCGTTGAATTTCAGGGAGAGACCCAGTACTTC.

This clone came up a few times. The gene calls are TRBV28 and TRBJ1-2; D call uncertain. Germline V gene lookup returns CDR1 MDHEN and CDR2 SYDVKM. Trimming took off 1 base at V and 8 bases at J, with 8 bases between the two ends. This CDR3 contains 12 residues. The chain's CDR3 is CASSLFGLGYTF. The CDR3 DNA is TGTGCCAGCAGTTTATTTGGTCTGGGCTACACCTTC.

V is TRBV5-6 and J is TRBJ2-7; D is ambiguous. CDR3 length: 16 residues. Trimming removed 4 bases at V and 1 base at J, with 18 bases between. Germline V gene lookup returns CDR1 SGHDT and CDR2 YYEEEE. In DNA, the CDR3 is TGTGCCAGCAGCCTCCGACACCTTTCCTTTTCCTACGAGCAGTACTTC. Translating it yields CASSLRHLSFSYEQYF.

The chain uses TRBV10-3 and TRBJ1-2; D unclear. V lost 6 bases and J 5 bases, leaving 19 bases between the germline ends. CDR1 is ENHRY and CDR2 is SYGVKD in the germline V gene. This CDR3 has 15 amino acids. The DNA of the CDR3 is TGTGCCATCAGCCGCCGCGGTGCAGACGATTATGGCTACACCTTC. This sequence encodes CAISRRGADDYGYTF.

The chain joins TRBV9 to TRBJ1-6, with D unresolved. This CDR3 has 12 amino acids. Trimming removed 4 bases at V and 10 bases at J, with 9 bases between. Germline CDR1 reads SGDLS; CDR2 reads YYNGEE. The CDR3 sequence is CASSQPESPLHF. In nucleotides, the CDR3 is TGTGCCAGCAGCCAACCTGAATCACCCCTCCACTTT.

This clone was seen repeatedly, ten times or more. The chain has TRBV2 and TRBJ2-1; D gene uncertain. The CDR3 spans 13 residues. CDR1 and CDR2 from the germline V gene are SNHLY and FYNNEI. The CDR3 DNA reads TGTGTCCTAATGGGTGCTAGACGATATGAGCAGTTCTTC. Translated, it gives CVLMGARRYEQFF.